This is a list of T cell receptor beta chains from one sample in a study of beta chain features in type 1 diabetes. Assay used: immunoSEQ multiplex PCR; TCRdb lists only in-frame clones, some missing. The sample includes tens of thousands of clones, under 50% of them seen just once. The specimen sequenced was stem cell memory CD4+ T cells from blood. The receptors stem from a man under 40 with type 1 diabetes. The CDR3 runs from the conserved cysteine through the conserved F or W. The order of the fields is V gene, D gene, J gene, CDR3 length, clone size, CDR3 DNA, CDR3 protein. The D gene is left open where the match is weak. Expanded clones are given a class, and other clones once, few, many or no size at all.

>TRBV11-2|TRBD2|TRBJ2-1|16|.
TGTGCCAGCAGCTTAGCACAGCGGGAGCCTTACAATGAGCAGTTCTTC
CASSLAQREPYNEQFF
>TRBV27|.|TRBJ1-5|15|once
TGTGCCAGCAGTGCCAGGACAGACAGCAATCAGCCCCAGCATTTT
CASSARTDSNQPQHF
>TRBV2|TRBD1|TRBJ1-2|15|.
TGTGCCAGCAGTAGGACAGGAGGGCAGTTGAGCGGCTACACCTTC
CASSRTGGQLSGYTF
>TRBV5-4|.|TRBJ2-7|15|few
TGTGCCAGCAGCTTGCCCAGGGCCATCAGAAACGAGCAGTACTTC
CASSLPRAIRNEQYF
>TRBV19|TRBD1|TRBJ1-1|13|.
TGTGCCACGGGGGACAGGTCCAACACTGAAGCTTTCTTT
CATGDRSNTEAFF
>TRBV6-4|.|TRBJ2-3|15|.
TGTGCCAGCAGCCTAGGGGGGGGAGACACAGATACGCAGTATTTT
CASSLGGGDTDTQYF
>TRBV7-2|TRBD2|TRBJ2-1|17|.
TGTGCCAGCAGCTTAGAGGGGACTAGCGGATCCTACAATGAGCAGTTCTTC
CASSLEGTSGSYNEQFF
>TRBV5-4|TRBD2|TRBJ2-1|15|.
TGTGCCAGCACCGAACCTAGCGGGGGGGCCTATGAGCAGTTCTTC
CASTEPSGGAYEQFF
>TRBV5-1|TRBD1|TRBJ1-5|18|.
TGCGCCAGCAGCCCCCCGGGACAGGGACCTAATTTCAATCAGCCCCAGCATTTT
CASSPPGQGPNFNQPQHF
>TRBV6-6|.|TRBJ2-5|16|.
TGTGCCAGCAGTTATGGTCTAGCGGTGGGGGGGCAGACCCAGTACTTC
CASSYGLAVGGQTQYF
>TRBV2|TRBD1|TRBJ2-3|13|.
TGTGCCAGCAGTGGACAGGGGACAGATACGCAGTATTTT
CASSGQGTDTQYF
>TRBV19|.|TRBJ2-2|13|.
TGTGCCAGCTGGGGACAGAACACCGGGGAGCTGTTTTTT
CASWGQNTGELFF
>TRBV9|.|TRBJ2-3|15|.
TGTGCCAGCAGCGCCCCAGATACGCGGGCAGATACGCAGTATTTT
CASSAPDTRADTQYF
>TRBV25-1|TRBD2|TRBJ2-1|14|few
TGTGCCAGCAGTCTAATAGCGGGACACAATGAGCAGTTCTTC
CASSLIAGHNEQFF
>TRBV13|.|TRBJ1-1|13|few
TGTGCCAGCAGCTTAGGAAGGGGGGGTAGAGCTTTCTTT
CASSLGRGGRAFF
>TRBV7-6|TRBD2|TRBJ2-7|16|few
TGTGCCAGCAGCTTAGCGCTCGGGGGGATCTCCTACGAGCAGTACTTC
CASSLALGGISYEQYF
>TRBV18|TRBD1|TRBJ2-7|14|few
TGTGCCAGCTCACCAGGACAGGGTACAGGGGAGCAGTACTTC
CASSPGQGTGEQYF
>TRBV7-8|TRBD2|TRBJ2-7|15|.
TGTGCCAGCAGCTTAGCACTAGCGGGAGCGGACGAGCAGTACTTC
CASSLALAGADEQYF
>TRBV10-1|TRBD2|TRBJ2-1|16|.
TGCGCCAGCAGTGAGACTAGCGGGGAAATCTACAATGAGCAGTTCTTC
CASSETSGEIYNEQFF
>TRBV4-2|TRBD2|TRBJ2-3|19|few
TGTGCCAGCAGCCAAGAACCCCCTTCTAGCGGGTCCAACACAGATACGCAGTATTTT
CASSQEPPSSGSNTDTQYF
>TRBV6-1|.|TRBJ2-7|13|once
TGTGCCAGCAGTGTGGCCTCCCCCTACGAGCAGTACTTC
CASSVASPYEQYF
>TRBV5-1|.|TRBJ1-1|16|few
TGCGCCAGCAGCTTGGGACTGGGGCCGGGGAACACTGAAGCTTTCTTT
CASSLGLGPGNTEAFF
>TRBV6-5|TRBD1|TRBJ2-7|14|.
TGTGCCAGCAGCCCAAGACAGGGTACCTACGAGCAGTACTTC
CASSPRQGTYEQYF
>TRBV9|TRBD2|TRBJ2-5|16|few
TGTGCCAGCAGCTCCCCCGGGACTAGCTTGCAAGAGACCCAGTACTTC
CASSSPGTSLQETQYF
>TRBV5-1|.|TRBJ2-2|14|.
TGCGCCAGCAGCACACAGGGACCCCCCGGGGAGCTGTTTTTT
CASSTQGPPGELFF
>TRBV18|TRBD1|TRBJ1-5|14|.
TGTGCCAGCTCACCCGGACAGGATAATCAGCCCCAGCATTTT
CASSPGQDNQPQHF
>TRBV6-5|.|TRBJ2-7|14|.
TGTGCCAGCAGTTCCCCGGGATCGAATTACGAGCAGTACTTC
CASSSPGSNYEQYF
>TRBV10-3|.|TRBJ1-1|13|.
TGTGCCATCAGCGGTTTGGTAGACACTGAAGCTTTCTTT
CAISGLVDTEAFF
>TRBV6-6|.|TRBJ1-2|14|few
TGTGCCAGCTCGGGGGGGCAGGGGCCCTATGGCTACACCTTC
CASSGGQGPYGYTF
>TRBV4-1|.|TRBJ1-2|15|few
TGCGCCAGCAGCCCGGGGAATGGGCGGATGGATGGCTACACCTTC
CASSPGNGRMDGYTF
>TRBV7-2|.|TRBJ2-7|15|few
TGTGCCAGCAGCTTAGCTTGGGGCAGGACCTACGAGCAGTACTTC
CASSLAWGRTYEQYF
>TRBV27|.|TRBJ2-2|13|.
TGTGCCAGCAAGCTCCACTACACCGGGGAGCTGTTTTTT
CASKLHYTGELFF
>TRBV7-8|.|TRBJ1-1|12|few
TGTGCCAGCAGCCCGGCCCCAGGGAAAGCTTTCTTT
CASSPAPGKAFF
>TRBV10-3|.|TRBJ1-1|13|.
TGTGCCATCCGGACGGGGGGGAACACTGAAGCTTTCTTT
CAIRTGGNTEAFF
>TRBV5-1|.|TRBJ1-2|14|few
TGCGCCAGCAGCTTGTTTGGGAGTGGGAGAGGCTACACCTTC
CASSLFGSGRGYTF
>TRBV7-6|TRBD1|TRBJ2-5|20|.
TGTGCCAGCCATCCCGCTTTGGCGGGACAGGTGGGACTTAGCAGGCAGACCCAGTACTTC
CASHPALAGQVGLSRQTQYF
>TRBV10-3|.|TRBJ2-7|13|.
TGTGCCATCAGTGATCGACTGTCCTACGAGCAGTACTTC
CAISDRLSYEQYF
>TRBV7-9|.|TRBJ1-5|15|few
TGTGCCAGCAGCTTAGCTCGGGTGGCTCATCAGCCCCAGCATTTT
CASSLARVAHQPQHF
>TRBV7-2|TRBD1|TRBJ1-5|15|.
TGTGCCAGCAGCGTCCACCCGGGACAGGGTCAGCCCCAGCATTTT
CASSVHPGQGQPQHF
>TRBV7-8|.|TRBJ2-7|15|few
TGTGCCAGCAGCCCCGCGATGGCGAGGGCCTACGAGCAGTACTTC
CASSPAMARAYEQYF
>TRBV10-3|.|TRBJ2-3|16|few
TGTGCCATCAGTGACCCCGGAGCCCCCCCCACAGATACGCAGTATTTT
CAISDPGAPPTDTQYF
>TRBV25-1|.|TRBJ1-6|12|.
TGTGCCAGCGGACGCGGGGATTCACCCCTCCACTTT
CASGRGDSPLHF
>TRBV4-2|.|TRBJ2-3|13|.
TGTGCCAGCAGCCAAATTTCTACAGATACGCAGTATTTT
CASSQISTDTQYF
>TRBV4-2|.|TRBJ2-7|15|.
TGTGCCAGCAGCCAAGGTGGGGCGTGGGGCAGCGAGCAGTACTTC
CASSQGGAWGSEQYF
>TRBV6-1|.|TRBJ2-7|14|.
TGTGCCAGCACCCCTGAGCGCGGATCCTACGAGCAGTACTTC
CASTPERGSYEQYF
>TRBV4-1|TRBD1|TRBJ1-2|13|.
TGCGCCAGCAGCCAAGAACAGGGGGTTGACTACACCTTC
CASSQEQGVDYTF
>TRBV7-6|.|TRBJ2-2|16|.
TGTGCCAGCAGCTTGACCAGGGGAAGGAACACCGGGGAGCTGTTTTTT
CASSLTRGRNTGELFF
>TRBV5-4|.|TRBJ2-5|15|.
TGTGCCAGCAGCTACGACCCCCAGGGAAAAGAGACCCAGTACTTC
CASSYDPQGKETQYF
>TRBV10-1|TRBD2|TRBJ2-1|17|.
TGCGCCAGCAGTGATCGACTAGCGGGGGACTCCTACAATGAGCAGTTCTTC
CASSDRLAGDSYNEQFF
>TRBV30|.|TRBJ1-1|13|.
TGTGCCTGGAGCCCCGGAGGGGACACTGAAGCTTTCTTT
CAWSPGGDTEAFF
>TRBV16|.|TRBJ2-1|13|.
TGTGCCAGCAGCCAACCCCGGGGAGGCGAGCAGTTCTTC
CASSQPRGGEQFF
>TRBV30|TRBD1|TRBJ1-3|14|few
TGTGCCTGGCAGTCCGGGACAGCCCGAAACACCATATATTTT
CAWQSGTARNTIYF
>TRBV7-9|TRBD2|TRBJ2-2|17|few
TGTGCCAGCAGCCCCGGGACTAGCGGGAGACGGACCGGGGAGCTGTTTTTT
CASSPGTSGRRTGELFF
>TRBV7-9|.|TRBJ2-6|13|.
TGTGCCAGCCCCCGCTCTGGGGCCAACGTCCTGACTTTC
CASPRSGANVLTF
>TRBV19|TRBD1|TRBJ1-5|16|.
TGTGCCAGTTCAAACTCTCCGGGACAGGGGGGCCAGCCCCAGCATTTT
CASSNSPGQGGQPQHF